This T cell receptor beta chain was sequenced during a study of graft-versus-host responses after intestinal transplantation. The assay was immunoSEQ multiplex PCR, and TCRdb's table has in-frame clones only and misses some. The sample shows over 80,000 clones, about 82% of them seen only once. The sample holds a few counts of this clone. The CDR3 covers 10 residues. This sequence originates from a human patient who received an intestinal transplant, so some T cells may come from the graft donor. Sample: PBMCs, taken 255 days after intestinal transplant. The chain recombines TRBV21-1 with TRBJ2-7. TRBV21-1 is listed as a pseudogene. The CDR3 protein is CASSPHEQYF. DNA of the CDR3: TGTGCCAGCAGCCCCCACGAGCAGTACTTC.